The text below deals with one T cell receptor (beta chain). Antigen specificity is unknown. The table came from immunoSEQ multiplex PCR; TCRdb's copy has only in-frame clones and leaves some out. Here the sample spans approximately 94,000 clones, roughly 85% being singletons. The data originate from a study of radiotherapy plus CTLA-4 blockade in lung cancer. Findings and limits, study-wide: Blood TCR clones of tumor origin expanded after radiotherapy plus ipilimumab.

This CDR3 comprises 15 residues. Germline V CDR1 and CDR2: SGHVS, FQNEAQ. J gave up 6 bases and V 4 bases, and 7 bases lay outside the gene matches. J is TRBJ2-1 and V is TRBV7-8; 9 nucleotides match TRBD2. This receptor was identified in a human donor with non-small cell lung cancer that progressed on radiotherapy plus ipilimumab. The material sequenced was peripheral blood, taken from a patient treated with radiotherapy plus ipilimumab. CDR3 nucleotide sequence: TGTGCCAGCAGCTCAGAATCTAGCGGGATCAATGAGCAGTTCTTC. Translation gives CASSSESSGINEQFF.